This T cell receptor beta chain was observed in a study of OX40 agonist ivuxolimab in advanced cancers. Study-wide background: Patients' therapy was ivuxolimab, an antibody that acts as an agonist of OX40 (CD134). Study conclusions and caveats: Also present in some nonresponders was a low level of normalized T-cell clonal expansion. CD4+ and CD8+ blood T cells expanded clonally by week 6 at 0.1 to 3.0 mg/kg.

Patients were ineligible given autoimmune disease history or systemic immunosuppression. Comment on this clone: Its antigen is still unknown.

Measured with immunoSEQ multiplex PCR; TCRdb has only the in-frame clones, and not every one. The profile shows about 67,000 clones, 80% of them singletons. The CDR3 contains 16 residues. The V gene lost 1 base and the J gene lost 9 bases, with 18 bases spanning the gap. Germline CDR1 and CDR2: MGHRA and YSYEKL. This TCR was recovered from an adult with an advanced solid tumor such as melanoma, head and neck, liver or kidney cancer. Source: CD4+ or CD8+ T cells sorted from blood, taken in a trial of the OX40 agonist ivuxolimab. The rearrangement joins TRBV4-1 to TRBJ1-4; D is unresolved. This CDR3 reads CASSQGPGDPIQKLFF. As DNA, the CDR3 is TGCGCCAGCAGCCAAGGGCCGGGAGACCCTATCCAAAAACTGTTTTTT.